This T cell receptor beta chain emerged from a study of blood T cell repertoires in COVID-19. Produced via immunoSEQ multiplex PCR; TCRdb's table is partial and in-frame only. This sample has 160,000 or so clones, with 80% to 90% found just once. Germline V gene sequence: CDR1 MNHEY, CDR2 SVGAGI. The V gene lost 0 bases and the J gene lost 2 bases, with 14 bases spanning the gap. The CDR3 sequence is 16 residues long. The sample holds one count of this clone. The specimen was peripheral blood. V and J are TRBV6-5 and TRBJ2-7; tentative D call: TRBD2 (5 bases). The receptor was derived from a woman aged 50 to 65 with acute or convalescent COVID-19. The CDR3 protein is CASSYSIGLPPYEQYF. The CDR3 DNA follows: TGTGCCAGCAGTTACTCGATAGGACTGCCTCCCTACGAGCAGTACTTC.